This paragraph reports one T cell receptor beta chain. Its target is not known. TCR beta rearrangements were amplified from peripheral blood genomic DNA. TRB rearrangements spanning V, D and J were amplified using mixed TRB-A/B primers. TCRdb re-derived calls from the multiplex PCR reads in MiXCR, one entry per CDR3 protein. This sample carries 800 or so distinct CDR3 sequences, 25% to 35% of them seen once, and the ten largest clones take roughly two fifths. The source of the sample is a study of T cell repertoires in aging, cancer and after chemotherapy. About the study: Paired samples before and after chemotherapy came from glioblastoma patients receiving temozolomide-based therapy. General study results and limits: Untreated cancer patients had significantly lower blood TCR diversity than age-matched healthy donors. Median generation probability rose over the chemotherapy interval in each cancer cohort, suggesting rebound thymic output. In healthy donors, age-related TCR diversity loss mainly reflected lost richness.

This CDR3 has 13 residues. Trimming removed 3 bases from V and 5 bases from J, with 11 bases in between. V is TRBV12-3 or TRBV12-4 and J is TRBJ2-7, with D perhaps being TRBD1 or TRBD2 (5 bases each). The specimen was blood. This receptor was identified in a human donor with a solid tumor. Written as DNA, the CDR3 is TGTGCCAGCAGTTTGGGGGATCGGGACGAGCAGTACTTC. Translation gives CASSLGDRDEQYF.